This paragraph reports one TCR beta chain. These data are taken from a study of blood T cell repertoires in COVID-19. Study in general: There were acute and convalescent COVID-19 samples, and they came from the United States, Italy and Spain. T cells, B-cell-depleted T cells, or PBMCs provided the cDNA or gDNA that served as material.

This CDR3 has 14 amino acids. V was pared by 2 bases and J by 5 bases, with 5 bases of the junction left unmatched. Germline V gene lookup returns CDR1 GTSNPN and CDR2 SVGIG (reference sequence). Original processing notes: Estimation of nucleated cell counts relied on the amplification of reference gene primers. Method: immunoSEQ multiplex PCR; TCRdb's copy keeps in-frame clones and lacks some. Clone size and the V and J calls come from that table; the DNA yielded D and trimming. This table holds around 170,000 clones, over 65% found once. The rearrangement uses TRBV30 and TRBJ2-7; TRBD2 matches at 11 bases. This clonotype originated in a woman aged 80 or over with acute or convalescent COVID-19. Material for sequencing was peripheral blood. Written as DNA, the CDR3 is TGTGCCTGGAGTATAGCGGGAGGGTACCACGAGCAGTACTTC. The encoded protein is CAWSIAGGYHEQYF.